Many counts were recorded for the clone carrying this T cell receptor beta chain. The investigators amplified TCR beta CDR3 regions from RNA transcripts. An initial round of RT-PCR targeting the TCR CDR3 relied on the HTBI primer set. TCRdb re-called the multiplex PCR reads through MiXCR, storing one row per CDR3 protein. This sample has 480,000 or so distinct CDR3 sequences, with 46% found just once. These data belong to a study of T cells in Graves' hyperthyroidism and ophthalmopathy. V dropped 1 base and J dropped 1 base, with 7 bases sitting between them. The length of the CDR3 is 14 residues. Germline CDR1 is SQVTM and CDR2 is ANQGSEA.

The chain couples TRBV29-1 to TRBJ2-2, with D uncertain. The origin of this receptor is an adult woman with Graves' disease, either hyperthyroidism or ophthalmopathy (not recorded which). Specimen: peripheral blood or thyroid tissue (not recorded which). CDR3 nucleotides: TGCAGCGTTGAAGGCCGGATGAACACCGGGGAGCTGTTTTTT. This translates into CSVEGRMNTGELFF.